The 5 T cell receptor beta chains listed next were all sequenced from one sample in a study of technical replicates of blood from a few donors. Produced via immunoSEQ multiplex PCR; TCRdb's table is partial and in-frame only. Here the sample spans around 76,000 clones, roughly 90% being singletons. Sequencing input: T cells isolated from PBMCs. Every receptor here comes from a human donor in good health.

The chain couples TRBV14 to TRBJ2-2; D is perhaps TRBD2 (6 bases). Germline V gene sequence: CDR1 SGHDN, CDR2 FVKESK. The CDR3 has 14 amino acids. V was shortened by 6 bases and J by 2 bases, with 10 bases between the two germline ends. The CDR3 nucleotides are TGTGCCAGCAGTAAGGACTATAACACCGGGGAGCTGTTTTTT. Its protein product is CASSKDYNTGELFF.

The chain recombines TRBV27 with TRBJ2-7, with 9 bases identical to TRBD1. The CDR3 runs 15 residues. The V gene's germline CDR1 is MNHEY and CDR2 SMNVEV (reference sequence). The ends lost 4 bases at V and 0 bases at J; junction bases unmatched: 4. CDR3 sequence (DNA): TGTGCCAGCAGTTCCCGACAGGGGGGCTCCTACGAGCAGTACTTC. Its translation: CASSSRQGGSYEQYF.

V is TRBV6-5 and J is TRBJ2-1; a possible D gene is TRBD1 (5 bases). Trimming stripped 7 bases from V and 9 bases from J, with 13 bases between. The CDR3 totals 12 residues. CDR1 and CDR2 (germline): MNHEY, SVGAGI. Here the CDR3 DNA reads TGTGCCAGCATCCCCAGGGTCGGTGAGCAGTTCTTC. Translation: CASIPRVGEQFF.

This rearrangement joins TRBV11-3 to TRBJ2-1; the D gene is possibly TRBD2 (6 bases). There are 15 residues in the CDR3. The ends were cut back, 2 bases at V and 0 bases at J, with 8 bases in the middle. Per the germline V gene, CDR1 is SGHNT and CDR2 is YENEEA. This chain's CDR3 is CASSLRGGSYNEQFF. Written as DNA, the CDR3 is TGTGCCAGCAGCTTAAGGGGAGGCTCCTACAATGAGCAGTTCTTC.

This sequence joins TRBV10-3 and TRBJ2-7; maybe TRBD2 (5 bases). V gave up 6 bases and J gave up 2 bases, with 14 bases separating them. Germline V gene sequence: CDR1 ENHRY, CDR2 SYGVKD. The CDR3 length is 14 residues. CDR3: CAIRAGSGTYEQYF. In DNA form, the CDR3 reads TGTGCCATCAGGGCAGGATCCGGGACCTACGAGCAGTACTTC.